This T cell receptor beta chain was sequenced in a study of cytomegalovirus exposure and HLA in healthy donors. General observations from the study: In a later analysis, TCR beta V- and J-gene trimming was associated with a missense DCLRE1C variant.

There are 14 residues in the CDR3. Trimming took 5 bases from V and 4 from J; bases not matched to a gene: 5. Germline CDR1 and CDR2: LNHDA and SQIVND (reference sequence). As concerns this clone: As yet, its antigen is unknown.

PCR amplification relied on 60 Vbeta primers (plus 13 Jbeta primers). The protocol was immunoSEQ multiplex PCR, while the TCRdb copy is restricted to in-frame clones and leaves out a portion. The sample lists 130,000 to 150,000 clones, approximately 80% occurring once. V gene TRBV19 combines with J gene TRBJ2-3; 8 bases align to TRBD2. This clonotype originated in a woman aged 45-65 years in good health and CMV-seronegative. The sample was PBMCs. Here the CDR3 DNA reads TGTGCCAGTAGTCAGGGACTAGGGGCAGATACGCAGTATTTT. It is translated as CASSQGLGADTQYF. Variable domain in full (rest from reference TRBV19 and TRBJ2-3): DGGITQSPKYLFRKEGQNVTLSCEQNLNHDAMYWYRQDPGQGLRLIYYSQIVNDFQKGDIAEGYSVSREKKESFPLTVTSAQKNPTAFYLCASSQGLGADTQYFGPGTRLTVL.